This paragraph covers one TCR beta chain sequence. Trimming took 0 bases from V and 6 from J; bases not matched to a gene: 6. The CDR3 covers 16 residues. Per the germline V gene, CDR1 is SGHAT and CDR2 is FQNNGV. The repertoire was sequenced with immunoSEQ multiplex PCR; TCRdb's copy has only in-frame clones and lacks some. The table records roughly 340,000 clones, more than 70% of them present only once. The source of the sample is a study of blood T cell repertoires in COVID-19. The sequenced sample was peripheral blood. The gene calls are TRBV11-2 and TRBJ1-3; the match to TRBD1 covers 9 bases. This clonotype was obtained from a woman aged 25 to 39 with COVID-19, enrolled during active disease. The CDR3 reads CASSLERRQGENTIYF. The CDR3 bases are TGTGCCAGCAGCTTAGAGCGGAGACAGGGGGAAAACACCATATATTTT.